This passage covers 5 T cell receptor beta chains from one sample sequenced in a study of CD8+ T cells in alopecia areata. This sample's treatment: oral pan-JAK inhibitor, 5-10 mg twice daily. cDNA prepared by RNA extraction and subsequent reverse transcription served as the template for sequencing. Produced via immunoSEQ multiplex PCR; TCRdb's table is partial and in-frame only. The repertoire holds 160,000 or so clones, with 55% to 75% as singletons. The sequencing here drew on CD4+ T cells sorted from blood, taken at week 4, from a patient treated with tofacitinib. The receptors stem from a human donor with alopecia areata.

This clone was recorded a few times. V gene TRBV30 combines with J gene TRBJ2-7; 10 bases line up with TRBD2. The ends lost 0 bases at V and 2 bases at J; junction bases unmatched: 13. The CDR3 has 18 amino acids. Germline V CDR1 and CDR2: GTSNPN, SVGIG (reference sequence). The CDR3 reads CAWSVPGTSAKYAYEQYF. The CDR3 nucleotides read TGTGCCTGGAGTGTACCCGGGACTAGCGCTAAATATGCCTACGAGCAGTACTTC.

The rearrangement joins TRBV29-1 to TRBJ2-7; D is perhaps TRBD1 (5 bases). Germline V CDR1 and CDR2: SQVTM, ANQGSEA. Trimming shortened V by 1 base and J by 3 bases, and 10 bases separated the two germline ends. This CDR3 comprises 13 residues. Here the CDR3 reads CSVEGARGYEQYF. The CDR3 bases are TGCAGCGTTGAAGGGGCTAGGGGCTACGAGCAGTACTTC.

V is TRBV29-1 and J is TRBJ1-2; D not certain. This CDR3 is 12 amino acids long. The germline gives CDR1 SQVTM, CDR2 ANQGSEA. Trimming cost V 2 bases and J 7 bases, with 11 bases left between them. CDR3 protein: CSVETGSVGYTF. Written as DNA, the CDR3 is TGCAGCGTTGAAACGGGTTCTGTTGGCTACACCTTC.

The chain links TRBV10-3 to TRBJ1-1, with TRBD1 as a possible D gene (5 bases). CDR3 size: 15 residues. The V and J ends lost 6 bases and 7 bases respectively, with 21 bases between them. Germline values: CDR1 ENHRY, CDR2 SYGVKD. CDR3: CAISAEVGRVVEAFF. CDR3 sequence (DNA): TGTGCCATCAGCGCCGAGGTTGGCAGGGTTGTTGAAGCTTTCTTT.

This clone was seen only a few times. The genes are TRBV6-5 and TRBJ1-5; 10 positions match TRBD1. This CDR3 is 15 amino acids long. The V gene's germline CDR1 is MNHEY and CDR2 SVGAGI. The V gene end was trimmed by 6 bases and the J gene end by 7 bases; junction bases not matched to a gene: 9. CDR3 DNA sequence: TGTGCCAGCAGCATGGACAGGGGGGGATACCAGCCCCAGCATTTT. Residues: CASSMDRGGYQPQHF.